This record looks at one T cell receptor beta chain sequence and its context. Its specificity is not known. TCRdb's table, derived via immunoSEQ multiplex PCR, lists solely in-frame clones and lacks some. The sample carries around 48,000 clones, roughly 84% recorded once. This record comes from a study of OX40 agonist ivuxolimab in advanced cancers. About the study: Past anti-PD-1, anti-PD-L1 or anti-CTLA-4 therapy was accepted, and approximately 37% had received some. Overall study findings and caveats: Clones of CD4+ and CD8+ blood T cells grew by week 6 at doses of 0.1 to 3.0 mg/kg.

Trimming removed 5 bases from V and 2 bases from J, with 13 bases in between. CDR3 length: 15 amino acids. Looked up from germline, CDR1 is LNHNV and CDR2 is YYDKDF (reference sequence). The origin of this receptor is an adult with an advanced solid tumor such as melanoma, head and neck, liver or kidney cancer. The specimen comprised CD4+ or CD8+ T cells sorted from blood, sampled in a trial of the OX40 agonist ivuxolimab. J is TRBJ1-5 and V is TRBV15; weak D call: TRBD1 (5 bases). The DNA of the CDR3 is TGTGCCACCAGCCCTCGCCGGGGCGGCAATCAGCCCCAGCATTTT. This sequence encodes CATSPRRGGNQPQHF. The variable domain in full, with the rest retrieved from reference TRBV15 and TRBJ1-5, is DAMVIQNPRYQVTQFGKPVTLSCSQTLNHNVMYWYQQKSSQAPKLLFHYYDKDFNNEADTPDNFQSRRPNTSFCFLDIRSPGLGDTAMYLCATSPRRGGNQPQHFGDGTRLSIL.